One sample yielded the 2 T cell receptor beta chains listed below, sequenced in a study of blood T cell repertoires in COVID-19. Profiled with immunoSEQ multiplex PCR; TCRdb holds only in-frame clones, not every one. The table lists 200,000 to 300,000 clones, over 80% of them singletons. Source material: peripheral blood. These receptors originate from a woman aged 40 to 50 who had recovered from COVID-19.

The CDR3 is CASSLDRGLSYGYTF. The CDR3 DNA reads as TGTGCCAGCAGCTTAGATAGGGGACTAAGCTATGGCTACACCTTC. This chain links TRBV7-2 with TRBJ1-2; a weak D match, TRBD1 (5 bases). Germline lookup yields CDR1 SGHTA and CDR2 FQGNSA. The length of the CDR3 is 15 residues. V was shortened by 1 base and J by 4 bases, with 13 bases between the two germline ends. Full variable domain (missing parts from reference TRBV7-2 and TRBJ1-2): GAGVSQSPSNKVTEKGKDVELRCDPISGHTALYWYRQSLGQGLEFLIYFQGNSAPDKSGLPSDRFSAERTGGSVSTLTIQRTQQEDSAVYLCASSLDRGLSYGYTFGSGTRLTVV.

The chain couples TRBV4-1 to TRBJ1-5, with TRBD1 as a possible D gene (5 bases). Germline lookup yields CDR1 MGHRA and CDR2 YSYEKL. The CDR3 extends over 16 amino acids. Trimming stripped 1 base from V and 1 base from J, with 11 bases between. CDR3 DNA sequence: TGCGCCAGCAGCCAAGTAGGGGCGCCCAGCAATCAGCCCCAGCATTTT. Amino acid sequence: CASSQVGAPSNQPQHF.